The 19 T cell receptor beta chains presented below share a single source sample, sequenced in a study of control samples from healthy donors and cancer patients. Generated by immunoSEQ multiplex PCR, the TCRdb table keeps only in-frame clones and is missing some. This table holds 30,000 to 40,000 clones, approximately 94% found once. The sample comprised PBMCs. The receptors here all came from a man aged 40-49 years with colorectal cancer.

This clone was found once. V gene TRBV7-2 combines with J gene TRBJ1-6, with D perhaps matching TRBD1 (6 bases). The length of the CDR3 is 16 residues. Trimming cost V 1 base and J 0 bases, with 7 bases left between them. Germline loops: CDR1 SGHTA, CDR2 FQGNSA. The CDR3 loop is CASSLGGGSYNSPLHF. In nucleotides, the CDR3 is TGTGCCAGCAGCTTAGGAGGGGGCTCCTATAATTCACCCCTCCACTTT.

In DNA form, the CDR3 reads TGTGCCAGCAGTGAAACACAGGGGGGCACCGGGGAGCTGTTTTTT. It specifies CASSETQGGTGELFF. The chain uses TRBV2 and TRBJ2-2; 8 bases fit TRBD1. Germline V gene sequence: CDR1 SNHLY, CDR2 FYNNEI. With V trimmed by 2 bases and J by 4 bases, 3 bases remained unmatched. This CDR3 region has 15 residues.

The V and J genes are TRBV6-2 or TRBV6-3 and TRBJ1-1, with D possibly matching TRBD1 (5 bases). The CDR3 covers 13 residues. Trimming removed 2 bases at V and 8 bases at J, with 12 bases between. CDR1 and CDR2 (germline): MNHEY, SVGEGT. The CDR3 is CASSYAWGLEAFF. CDR3 coding DNA: TGTGCCAGCAGTTACGCGTGGGGCCTAGAAGCTTTCTTT.

The chain carries TRBV19 and TRBJ1-6, with a tentative D call TRBD1 (5 bases). V was pared by 11 bases and J by 4 bases, with 18 bases between. Germline V gene lookup returns CDR1 LNHDA and CDR2 SQIVND (reference sequence). CDR3 length equals 15 residues. The CDR3 protein is CASSEVDNYNSPLHF. The CDR3 DNA reads as TGTGCCTCTTCAGAGGTGGACAATTATAATTCACCCCTCCACTTT. Supplemented by reference TRBV19 and TRBJ1-6, the full variable domain reads DGGITQSPKYLFRKEGQNVTLSCEQNLNHDAMYWYRQDPGQGLRLIYYSQIVNDFQKGDIAEGYSVSREKKESFPLTVTSAQKNPTAFYLCASSEVDNYNSPLHFGNGTRLTVT.

On this clone itself: Other nucleotide sequences from this sample produce the same CDR3. The genes are TRBV3-1 (or the pseudogene TRBV3-2) and TRBJ1-3; no firm D call. The CDR3 has 14 amino acids. Germline V gives CDR1 LGHDT, CDR2 YNNKEL (reference sequence). With 4 bases removed from V and 0 bases from J, the gap between germline ends came to 7 bases. The CDR3 DNA is TGTGCCAGCAGCCCCGATAGCTCTGGAAACACCATATATTTT. Residues: CASSPDSSGNTIYF.

The rearrangement links TRBV7-2 to TRBJ1-2, with TRBD1 as a possible D gene (6 bases). Trimming removed 5 bases at V and 7 bases at J, with 11 bases between. The CDR3 loop spans 12 amino acids. Germline CDR1 is SGHTA and CDR2 is FQGNSA. As DNA, the CDR3 is TGTGCCAGCAGCCCCAACAGGGTTGGCTACACCTTC. Translation gives CASSPNRVGYTF.

The gene calls are TRBV14 and TRBJ2-7; TRBD1 is a possible D gene (6 bases). The V gene's germline CDR1 is SGHDN and CDR2 FVKESK. V was pared by 4 bases and J by 6 bases, with 19 bases between. The CDR3 is made up of 15 amino acids. DNA for the CDR3: TGTGCCAGCAGCCTGGGGGCAGGGGCCCTCCTCGAGCAGTACTTC. Translating gives CASSLGAGALLEQYF.

The chain employs TRBV5-5 and TRBJ2-5; D is possibly TRBD1 or TRBD2 (5 bases each). Trimming took 4 bases from V and 4 from J, leaving 14 bases between them. Germline values: CDR1 SGHKS, CDR2 YYEKEE (reference sequence). This CDR3 is built from 14 residues. The CDR3 bases are TGTGCCAGCAGCCCACTTGGGACCTCAGAGACCCAGTACTTC. The encoded protein is CASSPLGTSETQYF.

V usage is TRBV11-3 and J usage is TRBJ2-1; tentatively, D is TRBD2 (6 bases). Trimming removed 2 bases at V and 1 base at J, with 9 bases between. The CDR3 spans 15 residues. Germline V gene sequence: CDR1 SGHNT, CDR2 YENEEA. CDR3 sequence (DNA): TGTGCCAGCAGCTTAATTGGGGGGTCCTACAATGAGCAGTTCTTC. This gives the protein CASSLIGGSYNEQFF.

CDR3 loop: CASSETGSSFSGNTIYF. The CDR3 nucleotides are TGTGCCAGCAGCGAGACAGGGTCCTCCTTCTCTGGAAACACCATATATTTT. This chain links TRBV9 with TRBJ1-3, with TRBD1 matching 7 bases. The length of the CDR3 is 17 residues. Germline trimming cut 3 bases from V and 0 bases from J; bases unmatched to any gene: 9. Germline V CDR1 and CDR2: SGDLS, YYNGEE.

This chain links TRBV7-9 with TRBJ2-3, with D tentatively TRBD1 or TRBD2 (5 bases each). Trimming shortened V by 1 base and J by 4 bases, and 9 bases separated the two germline ends. CDR3 length: 14 amino acids. Germline-derived CDR1 and CDR2 are SEHNR and FQNEAQ (reference sequence). DNA for the CDR3: TGTGCCAGCAGCTTAGGTGGGGGTGCAGATACGCAGTATTTT. Encoded protein: CASSLGGGADTQYF.

This chain uses TRBV19 with TRBJ1-1; 9 nucleotides match TRBD1. Germline V CDR1 and CDR2: LNHDA, SQIVND (reference sequence). J lost 4 bases, V lost 4 bases, and 7 bases had no gene match. The CDR3 has 15 residues. The CDR3 DNA follows: TGTGCCAGTAGTAGGGACAGGGTAATGGGCACTGAAGCTTTCTTT. Translating gives CASSRDRVMGTEAFF.

The DNA of the CDR3 is TGTGCCAGCAGCCCAATCCCGGGGGCCGCACACACTGAAGCTTTCTTT. Amino acids: CASSPIPGAAHTEAFF. V and J are TRBV9 and TRBJ1-1, with D possibly being TRBD1 (6 bases). Germline V lookup: CDR1 SGDLS, CDR2 YYNGEE. The V end lost 4 bases, the J end lost 3 bases, and 19 bases lay between the germline ends. The CDR3 covers 16 residues.

The chain uses TRBV3-1 (or the pseudogene TRBV3-2) and TRBJ1-4; 9 bases agree with TRBD1. V was clipped by 8 bases and J by 8 bases; unmatched bases: 12. The germline V gene has CDR1 LGHDT and CDR2 YNNKEL (reference sequence). There are 15 residues in the CDR3. Written as DNA, the CDR3 is TGTGCCAGCCTGGGCTTAGGACAGGGGAGGGAAAAACTGTTTTTT. It translates to CASLGLGQGREKLFF.

V and J are TRBV24-1 and TRBJ2-5; 9 bases are shared with TRBD1. Germline CDR1 KGHDR, CDR2 SFDVKD. The CDR3 runs 15 residues. With 4 bases clipped from V and 5 bases from J, the junction kept 7 bases outside the gene matches. CDR3: CATSEGGTGLETQYF. The CDR3 DNA follows: TGTGCCACCAGTGAAGGGGGGACAGGGTTGGAGACCCAGTACTTC.

CDR3 in DNA: TGTGCCAGCAGCGCTCAACAGGGAGCGGCTGGAAACACCATATATTTT. Residues: CASSAQQGAAGNTIYF. The chain is built from TRBV7-3 and TRBJ1-3; a weak D match, TRBD1 (6 bases). The CDR3 runs 16 residues. Looked up from germline, CDR1 is SGHTA and CDR2 is FQGTGA. V gave up 5 bases and J gave up 2 bases, with 16 bases separating them.

The CDR3 bases are TGTGCCAGCAGTCGAAAGAACACTGAAGCTTTCTTT. Translated, it gives CASSRKNTEAFF. The rearrangement links TRBV6-5 to TRBJ1-1; D unresolved. CDR1 and CDR2 (germline): MNHEY, SVGAGI. The CDR3 spans 12 residues. Trimming took 5 bases from V and 1 from J, leaving 5 bases between them.

In its sample, this clone was seen a few times. This chain links TRBV3-1 (or the pseudogene TRBV3-2) with TRBJ1-6; D is possibly TRBD1 (6 bases). The V gene lost 3 bases and the J gene lost 0 bases, with 15 bases spanning the gap. Germline CDR1 is LGHDT and CDR2 is YNNKEL (reference sequence). The CDR3 is 18 residues long. The CDR3: CASSQGTQGSSYNSPLHF. The CDR3 DNA sequence: TGTGCCAGCAGCCAGGGGACACAGGGAAGCTCCTATAATTCACCCCTCCACTTT.

Details on this clone: The same CDR3 can be traced to other DNA sequences in this sample. The chain recombines TRBV14 with TRBJ2-2; a weak D match, TRBD1 (5 bases). CDR3 length equals 15 residues. The ends were cut back, 4 bases at V and 6 bases at J, with 15 bases in the middle. The germline CDR1 and CDR2 sequences are SGHDN and FVKESK. CDR3 nucleotides: TGTGCCAGCAGCCTCAGACAGAATACGGCCGGGGAGCTGTTTTTT. This sequence encodes CASSLRQNTAGELFF.